The 27 T cell receptor beta chains below come from one sample, sequenced in a study of T cells after somatic rescue of genetic block. Libraries were prepared by immunoSEQ multiplex PCR; TCRdb keeps only in-frame clonotypes and omits some of them. The table records about 120,000 clones, 80% to 95% of them present only once. Material: peripheral blood mononuclear cells (PBMCs). The origin of the receptors is a woman in her late teens or twenties.

The chain joins TRBV9 to TRBJ1-6; no firm D call. V lost 0 bases to trimming and J lost 8 bases, with 3 bases between them. The germline V gene encodes CDR1 SGDLS and CDR2 YYNGEE. This CDR3 region has 12 residues. CDR3 nucleotide sequence: TGTGCCAGCAGCGTAGGAGATTCACCCCTCCACTTT. Amino acid sequence: CASSVGDSPLHF.

The V and J genes are TRBV25-1 and TRBJ1-5; no clear D. The CDR3 length is 14 residues. CDR1 is MGHDK, CDR2 SYGVNS, per germline. The V gene lost 4 bases and the J gene lost 5 bases, with 12 bases spanning the gap. For the CDR3, the DNA is TGTGCCAGCAGTGGGCGCGGAGGTCATCAGCCCCAGCATTTT. Translated: CASSGRGGHQPQHF.

As to this clone: One end of the junction is discordant with germline, which a read error may explain. This chain connects TRBV5-1 to TRBJ2-2; TRBD2 matches 8 bases. The CDR3 runs to 16 residues. Germline V lookup: CDR1 SGHRS, CDR2 YFSETQ. The CDR3 nucleotides are TGCGCCAGCAGCTTATCCGGGACTAGGAACGCCGGGGAGCTGTTTTTT. Amino acids: CASSLSGTRNAGELFF.

This chain uses TRBV14 with TRBJ1-4, with 7 nucleotides matching TRBD1. There are 15 residues in the CDR3. V shed 3 bases and J 2 bases; nucleotides not matched to a gene: 3. Germline CDR1 reads SGHDN; CDR2 reads FVKESK. The CDR3 DNA reads TGTGCCAGCAGCCATTCAGGGGGGACTAATGAAAAACTGTTTTTT. Protein sequence: CASSHSGGTNEKLFF.

CDR3 sequence reads: CASSVPGTSGGAQSTDTQYF. In DNA form, the CDR3 reads TGTGCCAGCAGTGTCCCCGGGACTAGCGGGGGGGCTCAGAGCACAGATACGCAGTATTTT. The chain combines TRBV2 with TRBJ2-3; 16 bases are shared with TRBD2. The germline V gene encodes CDR1 SNHLY and CDR2 FYNNEI. After removal of 4 bases from V and 0 bases from J, the junction contained 10 bases not matched to a gene. The CDR3 contains 20 residues.

J is TRBJ1-1 and V is TRBV5-6; D possibly corresponds to TRBD1 (5 bases). The CDR3 runs to 12 residues. The germline V gene has CDR1 SGHDT and CDR2 YYEEEE. Trimming took off 6 bases at V and 1 base at J, with 7 bases between the two ends. CDR3 amino acids: CASTTGNTEAFF. CDR3 DNA sequence: TGTGCCAGCACAACAGGGAACACTGAAGCTTTCTTT. Together with reference TRBV5-6 and TRBJ1-1, the CDR3 gives the full variable domain: DAGVTQSPTHLIKTRGQQVTLRCSPKSGHDTVSWYQQALGQGPQFIFQYYEEEERQRGNFPDRFSGHQFPNYSSELNVNALLLGDSALYLCASTTGNTEAFFGQGTRLTVV.

This chain connects TRBV28 to TRBJ1-2; D remains ambiguous. In germline, CDR1 is MDHEN, CDR2 SYDVKM. V lost 2 bases to trimming and J lost 2 bases, with 0 bases between them. This CDR3 is 11 amino acids long. The CDR3 spells CASSLNYGYTF. Here the CDR3 DNA reads TGTGCCAGCAGTTTAAACTATGGCTACACCTTC.

This clone was detected only once. J is TRBJ1-2 and V is TRBV9; D gene unclear. Germline V gene sequence: CDR1 SGDLS, CDR2 YYNGEE. Trimming shortened V by 0 bases and J by 2 bases, and 8 bases separated the two germline ends. There are 14 residues in the CDR3. For the CDR3, the DNA is TGTGCCAGCAGCGTAGATATAGGGAACTATGGCTACACCTTC. This gives the protein CASSVDIGNYGYTF.

The table lists this clone with a count of one. This chain connects TRBV19 to TRBJ1-1; D gene ambiguous. The CDR3 is made up of 14 amino acids. Germline loops: CDR1 LNHDA, CDR2 SQIVND (reference sequence). V dropped 6 bases and J dropped 1 base, with 12 bases sitting between them. The CDR3 region is CASRFPAANTEAFF. In DNA form, the CDR3 reads TGTGCCAGTAGATTCCCCGCAGCGAACACTGAAGCTTTCTTT.

The rearrangement links TRBV30 to TRBJ1-6; D remains unclear. V was shortened by 3 bases and J by 10 bases, with 7 bases between the two germline ends. CDR1 and CDR2 from the germline V gene are GTSNPN and SVGIG (reference sequence). The CDR3 consists of 11 residues. CDR3 sequence reads: CAWSSRSPLHF. CDR3 in DNA: TGTGCCTGGAGCTCCAGGTCACCCCTCCACTTT.

This clone was seen only once. The sample carries other DNA sequences with the same CDR3. The rearrangement joins TRBV19 to TRBJ2-1; 11 nucleotides match TRBD2. Germline values: CDR1 LNHDA, CDR2 SQIVND (reference sequence). Trimming removed 3 bases from V and 5 bases from J; junction bases left unmatched: 3. This CDR3 region has 15 residues. The CDR3 DNA is TGTGCCAGTAGTATCTTAGCGGGGGGGCACAATGAGCAGTTCTTC. It specifies CASSILAGGHNEQFF.

The genes are TRBV29-1 and TRBJ1-1, with D hard to call. CDR1 and CDR2 from the germline V gene are SQVTM and ANQGSEA. V dropped 6 bases and J dropped 3 bases, with 14 bases sitting between them. The CDR3 covers 13 residues. For the CDR3, the DNA is TGCAGCGTCAAAGGTGGATTGGACACTGAAGCTTTCTTT. The encoded protein is CSVKGGLDTEAFF.

The J gene is TRBJ2-3, the V gene TRBV5-4; 9 positions match TRBD2. This CDR3 comprises 15 residues. V gave up 1 base and J gave up 1 base; unmatched junction bases: 1. CDR1 is SGHNT and CDR2 is YYREEE in the germline V gene (reference sequence). CDR3 loop: CASSLRTSGTDTQYF. For the CDR3, the DNA is TGTGCCAGCAGCTTGAGGACTAGCGGCACAGATACGCAGTATTTT.

The chain recombines TRBV11-3 with TRBJ1-1; no reliable D call. The V and J ends lost 5 bases and 0 bases respectively, with 7 bases between them. Germline V gene lookup returns CDR1 SGHNT and CDR2 YENEEA. This CDR3 is built from 13 residues. The CDR3 loop is CASSPRLNTEAFF. CDR3 nucleotides: TGTGCCAGCAGCCCTCGACTGAACACTGAAGCTTTCTTT.

This chain links TRBV5-4 with TRBJ1-4; tentative D call: TRBD1 (6 bases). CDR1 is SGHNT and CDR2 is YYREEE in the germline V gene (reference sequence). V shed 0 bases and J shed 0 bases, with 6 bases lying between them. The CDR3 is made up of 15 amino acids. DNA of the CDR3: TGTGCCAGCAGCTTGGAGGGGGCAACTAATGAAAAACTGTTTTTT. Translation gives CASSLEGATNEKLFF.

This clone was seen a handful of times. This chain joins TRBV7-3 and TRBJ2-2; tentative D call: TRBD2 (6 bases). CDR1 and CDR2 (germline): SGHTA, FQGTGA. The CDR3 has 14 amino acids. V was shortened by 5 bases and J by 4 bases, with 11 bases between the two germline ends. Written as DNA, the CDR3 is TGTGCCAGCAGCCCCCGGGGGTCCACCGGGGAGCTGTTTTTT. This gives the protein CASSPRGSTGELFF.

The chain couples TRBV5-1 to TRBJ1-1; maybe TRBD1 (5 bases). The CDR3 spans 15 residues. Between the trimmed V and J ends, which lost 0 bases and 4 bases, there was a span of 13 bases. CDR1 SGHRS and CDR2 YFSETQ come from the germline V gene. The CDR3 coding sequence is TGCGCCAGCAGCTTGGGGGCAGGGAGGGGCACTGAAGCTTTCTTT. This gives the protein CASSLGAGRGTEAFF.

This rearrangement joins TRBV6-1 to TRBJ1-1; D ambiguous. Between the trimmed V and J ends, which lost 2 bases and 5 bases, there was a span of 12 bases. The CDR3 consists of 14 residues. Germline V lookup: CDR1 MNHNS, CDR2 SASEGT. In DNA form, the CDR3 reads TGTGCCAGCAGTGAAAAAATGGAGGAGACTGAAGCTTTCTTT. This codes for CASSEKMEETEAFF.

The V and J genes are TRBV25-1 and TRBJ2-1, with 12 bases that match TRBD2. Germline CDR1 and CDR2: MGHDK and SYGVNS. The CDR3 contains 15 residues. Trimming took 6 bases from V and 9 from J; bases not matched to a gene: 9. CDR3 nucleotide sequence: TGTGCCAGCAGCTCTAGCGGGGGGGCCTTTAGTGAGCAGTTCTTC. It codes for CASSSSGGAFSEQFF. Full variable domain (rest looked up from reference TRBV25-1 and TRBJ2-1): EADIYQTPRYLVIGTGKKITLECSQTMGHDKMYWYQQDPGMELHLIHYSYGVNSTEKGDLSSESTVSRIRTEHFPLTLESARPSHTSQYLCASSSSGGAFSEQFFGPGTRLTVL.

This clone was seen once. This rearrangement joins TRBV28 to TRBJ2-1; 7 nucleotides line up with TRBD2. The V gene's germline CDR1 is MDHEN and CDR2 SYDVKM. V gave up 10 bases and J gave up 8 bases; unmatched junction bases: 8. The length of the CDR3 is 12 residues. The DNA of the CDR3 is TGTGCCATTAGGGAGGGTATGGATGAGCAGTTCTTC. Amino acid sequence: CAIREGMDEQFF.

The gene calls are TRBV13 and TRBJ1-3; D remains unclear. V was pared by 3 bases and J by 4 bases, with 7 bases between. Germline values: CDR1 PRHDT, CDR2 FYEKMQ (reference sequence). The CDR3 is 13 residues long. CDR3 loop: CASSLGFGNTIYF. For the CDR3, the DNA is TGTGCCAGCAGCTTGGGATTCGGAAACACCATATATTTT.

The chain combines TRBV27 with TRBJ2-1; TRBD1 matches at 11 bases. Germline V gene lookup returns CDR1 MNHEY and CDR2 SMNVEV (reference sequence). V dropped 6 bases and J dropped 9; count of bases not matched to a gene: 10. CDR3 length equals 15 residues. The CDR3, as DNA: TGTGCCAGCAGGAAAGGACAGGGGGCTCGGGGTGAGCAGTTCTTC. Encoded protein: CASRKGQGARGEQFF.

The rearrangement joins TRBV28 to TRBJ2-7; D is undetermined. The germline V gene encodes CDR1 MDHEN and CDR2 SYDVKM. V lost 5 bases to trimming and J lost 1 base, with 6 bases between them. The CDR3 is made up of 12 amino acids. The CDR3 is CASSPGSYEQYF. The CDR3 DNA sequence: TGTGCCAGCAGTCCAGGTTCCTACGAGCAGTACTTC.

V usage is TRBV10-3 and J usage is TRBJ1-2; 9 bases fit TRBD1. The trim removed 4 bases at V and 3 bases at J, leaving 6 bases unmatched. The CDR3 consists of 15 residues. CDR1 is ENHRY, CDR2 SYGVKD, per germline. CDR3 sequence: CAISVTGQGDYGYTF. CDR3 nucleotides: TGTGCCATCAGTGTAACGGGACAGGGAGACTATGGCTACACCTTC.

The chain couples TRBV14 to TRBJ2-3; 9 nucleotides match TRBD2. The CDR3 is 15 residues long. Germline V lookup: CDR1 SGHDN, CDR2 FVKESK. After removal of 2 bases from V and 2 bases from J, the junction contained 2 bases not matched to a gene. The CDR3 protein is CASSQLAGTTDTQYF. CDR3 nucleotides: TGTGCCAGCAGCCAACTAGCGGGGACCACAGATACGCAGTATTTT. Full variable domain (rest looked up from reference TRBV14 and TRBJ2-3): EAGVTQFPSHSVIEKGQTVTLRCDPISGHDNLYWYRRVMGKEIKFLLHFVKESKQDESGMPNNRFLAERTGGTYSTLKVQPAELEDSGVYFCASSQLAGTTDTQYFGPGTRLTVL.

The V gene is TRBV2, the J gene TRBJ2-5, with unresolved D. The germline V gene has CDR1 SNHLY and CDR2 FYNNEI. V gave up 8 bases and J gave up 1 base, with 17 bases separating them. The CDR3 covers 15 residues. The CDR3 nucleotides are TGTGCCAGCCCCGGTGGAAGTGAAGGCCAAGAGACCCAGTACTTC. Encoded protein: CASPGGSEGQETQYF.

This chain's CDR3 is CASSSVVASGEDTQYF. As DNA, the CDR3 is TGTGCCAGCAGCTCAGTGGTGGCTAGCGGGGAGGATACGCAGTATTTT. The chain joins TRBV13 to TRBJ2-3; TRBD2 aligns across 9 bases. J gave up 6 bases and V 4 bases, and 11 bases lay outside the gene matches. The germline CDR1 and CDR2 sequences are PRHDT and FYEKMQ (reference sequence). The CDR3 sequence is 16 residues long.